Shown below are 19 T cell receptor beta chains from a single sample sequenced in a study of regulatory T cells in long-lasting Graves disease. CDR3 regions were amplified by Arm-PCR using iRepertoire HTBI primers to build TCR beta libraries. In TCRdb, the multiplex PCR reads were re-called with MiXCR into one record per CDR3 protein. This table has some 500,000 distinct CDR3 sequences, roughly 12% appearing once. This sample's time point: newly diagnosed GD, antithyroid drugs for less than 3 months. After RNA was extracted from PBMCs, the TCR library was made from it. This sample was also put to use in a study of T cells in Graves' hyperthyroidism and ophthalmopathy.

The input for sequencing was peripheral blood mononuclear cells (PBMCs), taken at new diagnosis, from a patient treated with antithyroid drugs. These receptors all come from a man aged 30 to 45 with Graves disease.

A few counts support this clonotype. Lacking the conserved final phenylalanine or tryptophan, this CDR3 likely reflects a read error. The V gene is TRBV29-1, the J gene TRBJ1-3, with unresolved D. Germline CDR1 is SQVTM and CDR2 is ANQGSEA. With 4 bases removed from V and 0 bases from J, the gap between germline ends came to 4 bases. The CDR3 consists of 12 residues. The CDR3 DNA is TGCAGCGTTGGGGCCTCTGGAAACACCATATATTCT. Its protein product is CSVGASGNTIYS.

The chain combines TRBV20-1 with TRBJ2-1, with TRBD2 matching 7 bases. This CDR3 has 13 residues. The V segment lost 3 bases and the J segment 5 bases; nucleotides outside the gene matches: 4. CDR1 and CDR2 from the germline V gene are DFQATT and SNEGSKA (reference sequence). The DNA for the CDR3 is TGCAGTGCTAGTACTAGCGCTCACAATGAGCAGTTCTTC. It codes for CSASTSAHNEQFF.

This clonotype turned up a few times. The rearrangement joins TRBV7-9 to TRBJ2-3; the match to TRBD1 covers 7 bases. V was pared by 8 bases and J by 4 bases, with 12 bases of the junction left unmatched. Per germline, CDR1 SEHNR and CDR2 FQNEAQ (reference sequence). CDR3 length: 15 amino acids. CDR3 nucleotides: TGTGCCAGCGGATTGACAGGGAGTAAATCAGATACGCAGTATTTT. Protein sequence: CASGLTGSKSDTQYF.

This clonotype occurred many times. CDR3 sequence (DNA): TGTGCCAGCAGCCCCGGGGTGACTAGCGGGCTCACCGGGGAGCTGTTTTTT. Encoded protein: CASSPGVTSGLTGELFF. The V and J genes are TRBV6-2 or TRBV6-3 and TRBJ2-2; TRBD2 matches at 10 bases. This CDR3 has 17 residues. V gave up 6 bases and J gave up 4 bases; unmatched junction bases: 11. CDR1 is MNHEY and CDR2 is SVGEGT in the germline V gene.

In this sample, this clonotype turned up many times. The V and J genes are TRBV27 and TRBJ2-1; D is uncertain. Germline V CDR1 and CDR2: MNHEY, SMNVEV (reference sequence). The CDR3 totals 16 residues. Trimming took 3 bases from V and 3 from J, leaving 15 bases between them. CDR3 bases: TGTGCCAGCAGTTTCGAGTTCAGGCGATACTACAATGAGCAGTTCTTC. Amino acids: CASSFEFRRYYNEQFF.

The gene calls are TRBV3-1 and TRBJ1-2; no firm D call. CDR3 length: 12 amino acids. Germline V gene sequence: CDR1 LGHDT, CDR2 YNNKEL (reference sequence). The V end was cut by 3 bases, the J end by 4 bases, with 6 bases between. The CDR3 protein is CASSHSVYGYTF. CDR3 in DNA: TGTGCCAGCAGCCATTCTGTCTATGGCTACACCTTC.

Ten or more counts support this clonotype. The J gene is TRBJ2-7, the V gene TRBV28, with 7 bases fitting TRBD1. The V and J ends lost 7 bases and 3 bases, in that order; junction bases with no gene match: 3. Germline V gives CDR1 MDHEN, CDR2 SYDVKM. This CDR3 is 12 amino acids long. This CDR3 is CASTGDSYEQYF. The CDR3 DNA is TGTGCCAGCACCGGGGACAGCTACGAGCAGTACTTC.

The V and J genes are TRBV30 and TRBJ2-7; D call uncertain. The CDR3 sequence is 11 residues long. V was pared by 4 bases and J by 5 bases, with 9 bases between. Germline V gives CDR1 GTSNPN, CDR2 SVGIG (reference sequence). The CDR3 here is CAWNSNDEQYF. The DNA for the CDR3 is TGTGCCTGGAATTCTAATGACGAGCAGTACTTC.

The table lists this clonotype with a few counts. V and J are TRBV4-2 and TRBJ1-1; TRBD1 might be the D (5 bases). V gave up 0 bases and J gave up 4 bases, with 9 bases separating them. CDR3 length equals 14 residues. Germline assignment: CDR1 LGHNA and CDR2 YNFKEQ. Here the CDR3 reads CASSQDRGSTEAFF. Here the CDR3 DNA reads TGTGCCAGCAGCCAAGATAGGGGTTCCACTGAAGCTTTCTTT.

This clonotype was seen more than once but under ten times. The rearrangement joins TRBV9 to TRBJ2-1, with D possibly TRBD1 on 6 matching bases. Germline CDR1 reads SGDLS; CDR2 reads YYNGEE. The CDR3 consists of 15 residues. The V and J ends lost 5 bases and 6 bases respectively, with 18 bases between them. The DNA for the CDR3 is TGTGCCAGCAGAATATACAGGGATAGTATCAATGAGCAGTTCTTC. Its translation is CASRIYRDSINEQFF.

This clonotype has only a few counts. A much more abundant neighbour one base away suggests this may be a read error. The V call is TRBV28, the J call TRBJ2-7; D not certain. With 7 bases removed from V and 5 bases from J, the gap between germline ends came to 15 bases. The CDR3 totals 13 residues. Per the germline V gene, CDR1 is MDHEN and CDR2 is SYDVKM. The CDR3 loop reads CASTRPELDEQYF. DNA of the CDR3: TGTGCCAGCACTCGTCCGGAGTTGGACGAGCAGTACTTC.

This clonotype turned up a few times. CDR3 nucleotides: TGTGCCAGCAGCCTCCTCTCCGAGACAGGGGGCCCAGATACGCAGTATTTT. Protein: CASSLLSETGGPDTQYF. V and J are TRBV9 and TRBJ2-3, with 10 bases that match TRBD1. The V gene end was trimmed by 4 bases and the J gene end by 4 bases; junction bases not matched to a gene: 12. The CDR3 covers 17 residues. The germline V gene encodes CDR1 SGDLS and CDR2 YYNGEE.

This clonotype was picked up a small number of times. V gene TRBV20-1 combines with J gene TRBJ1-3; D not certain. The germline V and J ends were trimmed by 1 base and 0 bases, with 13 bases remaining between them. Germline-derived CDR1 and CDR2 are DFQATT and SNEGSKA (reference sequence). The CDR3 has 16 residues. The CDR3 nucleotides read TGCAGTGCTAGAGGTAGCACAATGCTCTCTGGAAACACCATATATTTT. Protein sequence: CSARGSTMLSGNTIYF.

This clonotype showed up many times. The chain recombines TRBV3-1 with TRBJ1-5; 9 nucleotides agree with TRBD1. Germline trimming cut 4 bases from V and 4 bases from J; bases unmatched to any gene: 5. Germline CDR1 reads LGHDT; CDR2 reads YNNKEL (reference sequence). The CDR3 contains 15 residues. CDR3 loop: CASSRGTGPNQPQHF. In DNA, the CDR3 is TGTGCCAGCAGCCGAGGGACAGGGCCTAATCAGCCCCAGCATTTT. Combining the CDR3 with reference TRBV3-1 and TRBJ1-5 gives the whole variable domain DTAVSQTPKYLVTQMGNDKSIKCEQNLGHDTMYWYKQDSKKFLKIMFSYNNKELIINETVPNRFSPKSPDKAHLNLHINSLELGDSAVYFCASSRGTGPNQPQHFGDGTRLSIL.

CDR3 sequence: CASSLETGGNTEAFF. CDR3 DNA: TGTGCCAGCAGCTTGGAGACAGGGGGCAACACTGAAGCTTTCTTT. The V gene is TRBV5-6, the J gene TRBJ1-1; TRBD1 matches at 10 bases. CDR1 is SGHDT, CDR2 YYEEEE, per germline. This CDR3 is built from 15 residues. J lost 2 bases, V lost 0 bases, and 1 base had no gene match.

The chain recombines TRBV7-9 with TRBJ1-2, with D possibly matching TRBD1 (6 bases). The V gene lost 4 bases and the J gene lost 2 bases, with 11 bases spanning the gap. The germline CDR1 and CDR2 sequences are SEHNR and FQNEAQ (reference sequence). The CDR3 has 14 amino acids. Here the CDR3 reads CASSSRTANYGYTF. In DNA, the CDR3 is TGTGCCAGCAGCTCACGGACAGCCAACTATGGCTACACCTTC.

This clonotype was seen at least ten times. The V gene is TRBV7-2, the J gene TRBJ2-7, with D tentatively TRBD1 (7 bases). The CDR3 length is 14 residues. Between the trimmed V and J ends, which lost 0 bases and 6 bases, there was a span of 12 bases. CDR1 is SGHTA and CDR2 is FQGNSA in the germline V gene. The CDR3 is CASSLARGAGEQYF. The CDR3 nucleotides read TGTGCCAGCAGCTTAGCCAGGGGGGCAGGCGAGCAGTACTTC.

This clonotype was picked up many times. The chain has TRBV5-1 and TRBJ2-2, with unresolved D. Germline V lookup: CDR1 SGHRS, CDR2 YFSETQ. The CDR3 spans 13 residues. Between the trimmed V and J ends, which lost 1 base and 6 bases, there was a span of 7 bases. For the CDR3, the DNA is TGCGCCAGCAGCTTGCAGGCCCCCGGGGAGCTGTTTTTT. Translated, it gives CASSLQAPGELFF.

This clonotype was counted only a few times. CDR3 DNA sequence: TGTGCCAGCAGAGAGGACAGCTATCAAGAGACCCAGTACTTC. Translated, it gives CASREDSYQETQYF. V usage is TRBV27 and J usage is TRBJ2-5, with a possible D match to TRBD1 (6 bases). This CDR3 spans 14 amino acids. Germline CDR1 is MNHEY and CDR2 is SMNVEV (reference sequence). V was cut by 6 bases and J by 2 bases, with 13 bases left in between.